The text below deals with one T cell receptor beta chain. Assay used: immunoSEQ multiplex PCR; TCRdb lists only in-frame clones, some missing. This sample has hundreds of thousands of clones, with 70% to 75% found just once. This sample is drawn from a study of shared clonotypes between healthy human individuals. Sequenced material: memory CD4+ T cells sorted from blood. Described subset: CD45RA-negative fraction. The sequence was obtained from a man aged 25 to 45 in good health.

CDR3 protein: CASSLMVAGFDGQFF. The DNA for the CDR3 is TGTGCCAGCAGCTTAATGGTGGCAGGGTTTGATGGGCAGTTCTTC. This chain joins TRBV7-3 and TRBJ2-1; D is perhaps TRBD1 (5 bases). The CDR3 length is 15 residues. CDR1 and CDR2 (germline): SGHTA, FQGTGA. V lost 1 base and J lost 12, with 19 bases in between. The whole variable domain, filled in from reference TRBV7-3 and TRBJ2-1, reads GAGVSQTPSNKVTEKGKYVELRCDPISGHTALYWYRQSLGQGPEFLIYFQGTGAADDSGLPNDRFFAVRPEGSVSTLKIQRTERGDSAVYLCASSLMVAGFDGQFFGPGTRLTVL.